This TCR beta chain is drawn from a study of siplizumab effects on memory and regulatory T cells. This CDR3 region has 12 residues. Germline V gene sequence: CDR1 MGHDK, CDR2 SYGVNS. V was shortened by 5 bases and J by 4 bases, with 8 bases between the two germline ends. Study-level results: The study found naive T cells seemingly more diverse than memory cells and seemingly major alloresponse contributors.

Regarding this clone: Its antigen is as yet unknown.

Here immunoSEQ multiplex PCR was the method, and the copy in TCRdb shows in-frame clones only, minus some. The table lists about 100,000 clones, 94% of them singletons. This TCR was sampled from a human donor in good health. Material: non-Treg CD4+ T cells sorted from blood. This rearrangement joins TRBV25-1 to TRBJ1-2, with D perhaps matching TRBD1 (5 bases). The CDR3 here is CASSWGFYGYTF. CDR3 DNA sequence: TGTGCCAGCAGTTGGGGGTTCTATGGCTACACCTTC.